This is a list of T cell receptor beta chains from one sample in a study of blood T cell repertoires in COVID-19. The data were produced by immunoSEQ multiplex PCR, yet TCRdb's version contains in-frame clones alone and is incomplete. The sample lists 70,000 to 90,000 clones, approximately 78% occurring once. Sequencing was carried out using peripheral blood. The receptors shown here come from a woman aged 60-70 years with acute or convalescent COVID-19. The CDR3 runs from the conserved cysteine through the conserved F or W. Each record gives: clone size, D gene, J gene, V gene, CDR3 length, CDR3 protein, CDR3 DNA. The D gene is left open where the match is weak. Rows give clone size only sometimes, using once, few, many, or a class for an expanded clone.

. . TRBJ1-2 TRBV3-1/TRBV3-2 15 CASSHKGRVGYGYTF TGTGCCAGCAGCCACAAAGGGAGGGTCGGCTATGGCTACACCTTC
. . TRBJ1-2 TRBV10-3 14 CAISHMPSNYGYTF TGTGCCATCAGCCACATGCCTTCTAACTATGGCTACACCTTC
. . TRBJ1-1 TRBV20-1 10 CSALYTEAFF TGCAGTGCCCTGTACACTGAAGCTTTCTTT
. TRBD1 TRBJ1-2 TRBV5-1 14 CASSLEGQGSGYTF TGCGCCAGCAGCTTGGAGGGACAGGGGTCTGGCTACACCTTC
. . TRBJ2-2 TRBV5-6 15 CASSLGQVNTGELFF TGTGCCAGCAGCTTGGGACAGGTCAACACCGGGGAGCTGTTTTTT
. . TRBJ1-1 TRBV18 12 CASSPTVSEAFF TGTGCCAGCTCACCCACGGTCTCTGAAGCTTTCTTT
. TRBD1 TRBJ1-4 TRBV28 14 CASSPGQINEKLFF TGTGCCAGCAGTCCGGGACAGATAAATGAAAAACTGTTTTTT
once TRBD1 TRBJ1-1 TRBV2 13 CASRWTGNTEAFF TGTGCCAGCAGATGGACAGGGAACACTGAAGCTTTCTTT
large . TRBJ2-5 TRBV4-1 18 CASSQEASGGVSRETQYF TGCGCCAGCAGCCAAGAAGCTAGTGGCGGGGTTAGCCGGGAGACCCAGTACTTC
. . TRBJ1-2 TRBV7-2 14 CASSLEAGRVGYTF TGTGCCAGCAGCTTAGAGGCGGGTAGGGTTGGCTACACCTTC
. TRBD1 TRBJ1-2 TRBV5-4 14 CASSSTGGLGGYTF TGTGCCAGCAGCTCCACAGGGGGATTGGGTGGCTACACCTTC
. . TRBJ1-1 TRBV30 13 CAWKELMNTEAFF TGTGCCTGGAAGGAGCTAATGAACACTGAAGCTTTCTTT
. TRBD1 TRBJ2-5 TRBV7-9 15 CASSLLRPTGETQYF TGTGCCAGCAGCTTACTACGACCGACAGGGGAGACCCAGTACTTC
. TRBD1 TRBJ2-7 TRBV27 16 CASSPITGTGLREQYF TGTGCCAGCAGTCCTATCACCGGGACAGGGTTGCGCGAGCAGTACTTC
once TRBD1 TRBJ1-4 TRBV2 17 CASARDSRPTTNEKLFF TGTGCCAGCGCCCGGGACAGTCGACCGACAACTAATGAAAAACTGTTTTTT
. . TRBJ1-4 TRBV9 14 CASSVGAGEEKLFF TGTGCCAGCAGCGTAGGTGCGGGGGAGGAAAAACTGTTTTTT
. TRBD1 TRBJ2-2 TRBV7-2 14 CASSLTGATGELFF TGTGCCAGCAGCCTGACAGGGGCCACCGGGGAGCTGTTTTTT
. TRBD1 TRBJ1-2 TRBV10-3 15 CAIRIQGAANYGYTF TGTGCCATCAGGATACAGGGGGCAGCGAACTATGGCTACACCTTC
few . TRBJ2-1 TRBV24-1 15 CATSDYRPLRDEQFF TGTGCCACCAGTGATTATCGTCCCCTCAGGGATGAGCAGTTCTTC
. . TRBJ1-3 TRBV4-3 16 CASSHAGLNAGNTIYF TGCGCCAGCAGCCACGCAGGACTGAACGCTGGAAACACCATATATTTT
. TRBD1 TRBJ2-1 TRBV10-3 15 CAIKTAGGSRNEQFF TGTGCCATCAAGACGGCAGGGGGTTCGCGGAATGAGCAGTTCTTC
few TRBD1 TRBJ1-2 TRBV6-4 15 CASRLRTGNEYGYTF TGTGCCAGCAGACTCAGGACAGGGAACGAATATGGCTACACCTTC
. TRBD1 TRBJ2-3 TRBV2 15 CASSIEDRSTDTQYF TGTGCCAGCAGTATAGAGGACAGGAGCACAGATACGCAGTATTTT
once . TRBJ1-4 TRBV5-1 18 CASSQSPWDNPTNEKLFF TGCGCCAGCAGCCAGAGTCCATGGGACAATCCAACTAATGAAAAACTGTTTTTT
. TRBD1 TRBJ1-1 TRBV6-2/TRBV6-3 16 CASSYGGDRGNAEAFF TGTGCCAGCAGTTACGGGGGCGACAGGGGGAACGCTGAAGCTTTCTTT
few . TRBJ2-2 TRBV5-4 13 CASSLGITGELFF TGTGCCAGCAGCTTGGGTATAACCGGGGAGCTGTTTTTT
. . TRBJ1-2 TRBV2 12 CASKHREGGYTF TGTGCCAGCAAGCACAGGGAGGGGGGCTACACCTTC
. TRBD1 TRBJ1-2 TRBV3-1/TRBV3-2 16 CASSQDATGAPYGYTF TGTGCCAGCAGCCAAGATGCTACAGGGGCCCCCTATGGCTACACCTTC
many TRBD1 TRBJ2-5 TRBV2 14 CASRPLQGAETQYF TGTGCCAGCAGGCCCCTACAGGGGGCAGAGACCCAGTACTTC
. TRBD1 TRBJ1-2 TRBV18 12 CASQGADYGYTF TGTGCCAGCCAGGGGGCGGACTATGGCTACACCTTC
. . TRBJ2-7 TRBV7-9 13 CASRPDNSYEQYF TGTGCCAGCAGACCCGACAACTCCTACGAGCAGTACTTC
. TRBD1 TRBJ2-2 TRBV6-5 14 CASTNRGYGGELFF TGTGCCAGCACAAACAGGGGGTACGGCGGGGAGCTGTTTTTT
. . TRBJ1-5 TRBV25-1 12 CASRDAGQPQHF TGTGCCAGCCGGGACGCGGGACAGCCCCAGCATTTT
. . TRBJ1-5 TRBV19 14 CASSIDRGNQPQHF TGTGCCAGTAGTATAGACAGGGGCAATCAGCCCCAGCATTTT
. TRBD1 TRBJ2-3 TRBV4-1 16 CASSRGTGIDTDTQYF TGCGCCAGCAGCCGTGGGACAGGGATAGATACAGATACGCAGTATTTT
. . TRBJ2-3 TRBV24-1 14 CATSDWSDTDTQYF TGTGCCACCAGTGATTGGTCAGACACAGATACGCAGTATTTT
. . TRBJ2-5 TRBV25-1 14 CASSERGLQETQYF TGTGCCAGCAGTGAGCGCGGTTTACAAGAGACCCAGTACTTC
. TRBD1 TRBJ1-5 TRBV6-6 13 CASRTGVIQPQHF TGTGCCAGCAGGACAGGGGTAATTCAGCCCCAGCATTTT
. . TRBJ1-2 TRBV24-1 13 CATSDLTGNGYTF TGTGCCACCAGTGATTTAACAGGGAATGGCTACACCTTC
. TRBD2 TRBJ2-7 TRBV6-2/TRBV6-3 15 CASSYTGTTSYEQYF TGTGCCAGCAGTTATACCGGGACTACCTCCTACGAGCAGTACTTC
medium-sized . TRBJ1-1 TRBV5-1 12 CASSPGGTEAFF TGCGCCAGCAGCCCGGGGGGGACTGAAGCTTTCTTT
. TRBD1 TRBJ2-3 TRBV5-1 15 CASSLTGDTTDTQYF TGCGCCAGCAGCTTGACAGGGGACACCACAGATACGCAGTATTTT
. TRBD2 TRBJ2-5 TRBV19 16 CASSNLAGDRQETQYF TGTGCCAGTAGTAATCTAGCGGGGGATCGCCAAGAGACCCAGTACTTC
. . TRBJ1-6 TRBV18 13 CASSPDSRSPLHF TGTGCCAGCTCACCGGACAGTCGTTCACCCCTCCACTTT
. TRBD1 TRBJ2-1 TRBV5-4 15 CASSLDRGPYNEQFF TGTGCCAGCAGCTTGGACAGGGGGCCCTACAATGAGCAGTTCTTC
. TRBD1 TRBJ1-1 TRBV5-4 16 CASSLGQGLVNTEAFF TGTGCCAGCAGCTTGGGACAGGGGTTGGTAAACACTGAAGCTTTCTTT
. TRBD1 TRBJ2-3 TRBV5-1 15 CASSFIRTGEDTQYF TGCGCCAGCAGCTTCATAAGGACAGGGGAAGATACGCAGTATTTT
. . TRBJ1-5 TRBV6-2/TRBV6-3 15 CASSLGRNRNQPQHF TGTGCCAGCAGCCTAGGGAGGAATCGCAATCAGCCCCAGCATTTT
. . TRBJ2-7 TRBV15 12 CATSRDFREQYF TGTGCCACCAGCAGAGATTTCCGGGAGCAGTACTTC
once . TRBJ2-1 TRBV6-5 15 CASRQPGLFNNEQFF TGTGCCAGCAGACAACCGGGACTGTTTAACAATGAGCAGTTCTTC
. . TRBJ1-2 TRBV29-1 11 CSVRTDYGYTF TGCAGCGTTAGGACAGACTATGGCTACACCTTC
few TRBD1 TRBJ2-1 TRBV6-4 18 CASSDYSLDRGIYNEQFF TGTGCCAGCAGTGACTATTCTCTGGACAGGGGGATTTACAATGAGCAGTTCTTC